The sequence of this T cell receptor (beta chain) was determined in a study of tumor and adjacent non-tumor tissue in lung cancer. Germline V gene data show CDR1 as MNHNS and CDR2 as SASEGT. V was pared by 8 bases and J by 2 bases, with 16 bases between. This CDR3 contains 15 residues. No cell sorting was done before RNA was extracted from the tissue. In regard to this clonotype: Since a much larger clone is just one base distant, this may be a read error.

TCRbeta libraries were built with three rounds of nested PCR, modified from ARM-PCR. A single record per CDR3 protein comes from TCRdb applying MiXCR to the multiplex PCR reads. The sample records 200,000 to 250,000 distinct CDR3 sequences, 71% being singletons. The chain is built from TRBV6-1 and TRBJ2-1; perhaps TRBD2 as D (6 bases). This receptor was obtained from a man aged 55 to 70 with non-small cell lung cancer. Sample: lung tumor tissue. The CDR3: CASRGDGGAYNEQFF. The CDR3 DNA is TGTGCCAGCCGTGGGGATGGCGGGGCCTACAATGAGCAGTTCTTC.